Sequencing of this T cell receptor (beta chain) was carried out in a study of blood T cell repertoires in COVID-19. Study details: The samples span acute and convalescent COVID-19 from the United States, Italy and Spain. Nucleic acid was either cDNA or gDNA, and it came from T cells, B-cell-depleted T cells, or PBMCs.

The germline CDR1 and CDR2 sequences are KGHDR and SFDVKD. The CDR3 is made up of 13 amino acids. The trim removed 7 bases at V and 12 bases at J, leaving 10 bases unmatched. As handled by the study authors: It was from reference gene primer amplification that nucleated cell counts were estimated. Only in-frame clones appear in the TCRdb table, and some are missing; sequencing was by immunoSEQ multiplex PCR. That table gives V, J and clone size, and the DNA gave D and trimming. The data show some 140,000 clones, around 80% seen once. The V and J genes are TRBV24-1 and TRBJ1-4; 7 bases fit TRBD1. This clonotype was sampled from a man in his sixties with acute or convalescent COVID-19. Sequenced sample: peripheral blood. CDR3 coding DNA: TGTGCCACCAGCGAGGGGGCCAGCCGGGAACTGTTTTTT. This translates into CATSEGASRELFF.